The present entry profiles one TCR beta chain with its context. The antigen is undetermined. The sample originates from a study of T cells expressing NK-cell markers. Study information: Eight donors were sequenced, of whom seven were HCMV-seropositive, while the remaining one was HCMV-seronegative. Findings of the study overall: Roughly six donors carried dominant NKG2C+ clonotypes that made up roughly 1.0-7.5% of their CD8+ T cells.

The CDR3 runs to 16 residues. Germline CDR1 is SGHRS and CDR2 is YFSETQ. For each CDR3 protein, TCRdb gives one entry from its re-call of the 5' RACE reads, without DNA. The sample table sets out a few hundred thousand distinct CDR3 sequences. Sequencing was done on a sample of blood T cells: a sorted CD56 or NKG2C T cell subset, CD4+ or CD8+ T cells, or bulk PBMC T cells (not recorded which). The J gene is TRBJ2-3, the V gene TRBV5-1; the D call from TCRdb, TRBD2, cannot be confirmed without DNA. The origin of this receptor is a man aged 18 to 30 in good health. The CDR3 loop reads CASRLAGGPNTDTQYF.